This T cell receptor beta chain came from a study of blood T cell repertoires in COVID-19. Here immunoSEQ multiplex PCR was the method, and the copy in TCRdb shows in-frame clones only, minus some. The sample contains about 340,000 clones, approximately 89% of which appear only once. Per germline, CDR1 GTSNPN and CDR2 SVGIG (reference sequence). V shed 1 base, J shed 4 bases, and the junction held 7 bases outside the gene matches. The CDR3 loop spans 15 amino acids. The TCR comes from a young woman who had recovered from COVID-19. The sequencing input was peripheral blood. The chain recombines TRBV30 with TRBJ1-2, with TRBD1 identical over 9 bases. The CDR3 sequence: CAWSAGTGPTYGYTF. The CDR3 DNA reads TGTGCCTGGAGTGCCGGGACAGGGCCCACCTATGGCTACACCTTC.